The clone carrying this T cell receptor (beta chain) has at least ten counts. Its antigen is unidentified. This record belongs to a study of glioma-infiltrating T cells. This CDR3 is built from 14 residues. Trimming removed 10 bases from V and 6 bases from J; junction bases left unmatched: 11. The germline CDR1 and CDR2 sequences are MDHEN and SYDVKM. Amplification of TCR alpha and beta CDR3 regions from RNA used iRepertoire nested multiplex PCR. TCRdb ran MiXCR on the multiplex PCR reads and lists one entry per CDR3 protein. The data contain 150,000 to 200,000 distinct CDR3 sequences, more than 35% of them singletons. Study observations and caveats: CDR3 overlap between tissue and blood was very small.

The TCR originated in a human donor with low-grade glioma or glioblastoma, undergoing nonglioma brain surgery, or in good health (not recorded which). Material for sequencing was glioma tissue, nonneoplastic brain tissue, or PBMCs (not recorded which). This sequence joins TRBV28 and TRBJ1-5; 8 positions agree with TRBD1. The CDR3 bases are TGTGCCACCGTCCGGGACAGGTTGTTTCAGCCCCAGCATTTT. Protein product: CATVRDRLFQPQHF.